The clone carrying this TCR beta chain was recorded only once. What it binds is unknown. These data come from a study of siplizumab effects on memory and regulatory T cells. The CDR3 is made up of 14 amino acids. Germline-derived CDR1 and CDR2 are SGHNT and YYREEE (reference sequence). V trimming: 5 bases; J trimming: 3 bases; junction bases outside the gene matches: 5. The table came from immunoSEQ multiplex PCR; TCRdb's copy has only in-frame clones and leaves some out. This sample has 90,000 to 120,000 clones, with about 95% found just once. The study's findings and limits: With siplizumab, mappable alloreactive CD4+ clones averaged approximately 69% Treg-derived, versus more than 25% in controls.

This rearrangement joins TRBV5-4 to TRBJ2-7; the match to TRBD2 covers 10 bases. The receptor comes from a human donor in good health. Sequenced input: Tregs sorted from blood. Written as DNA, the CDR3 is TGTGCCAGCAGTTCTAGCGGGAGTTTCTACGAGCAGTACTTC. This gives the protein CASSSSGSFYEQYF.